This passage covers 12 T cell receptor beta chains from one sample sequenced in a study of cytomegalovirus exposure and HLA in healthy donors. A multiplex PCR was run with 60 Vbeta primers and 13 Jbeta primers. Profiling relied on immunoSEQ multiplex PCR, and the TCRdb table lists in-frame clones only, not all of them. The table has fewer than 200,000 clones, 75% to 85% seen once. The sequencing input was PBMCs. These receptors originate from a female donor in good health and CMV-seronegative.

J is TRBJ1-6 and V is TRBV4-1, with 9 bases matching TRBD1. The CDR3 totals 18 residues. The germline V gene encodes CDR1 MGHRA and CDR2 YSYEKL. Trimming cost V 0 bases and J 6 bases; bases outside gene matches: 9. The CDR3 bases are TGCGCCAGCAGCCAAGATACAACAGGGGGCTTGGGTAATTCACCCCTCCACTTT. Amino acids: CASSQDTTGGLGNSPLHF.

V gene TRBV5-4 combines with J gene TRBJ2-3, with 8 nucleotides matching TRBD2. Germline V CDR1 and CDR2: SGHNT, YYREEE (reference sequence). The CDR3 has 16 amino acids. The V gene end was trimmed by 0 bases and the J gene end by 5 bases; junction bases not matched to a gene: 8. In DNA, the CDR3 is TGTGCCAGCAGCTTGGTAGCGGGGATGGGAAAAGATACGCAGTATTTT. It is translated as CASSLVAGMGKDTQYF.

This clone was observed a single time. This chain uses TRBV7-9 with TRBJ1-1, with D possibly being TRBD1 (5 bases). Germline CDR1 SEHNR, CDR2 FQNEAQ (reference sequence). V shed 4 bases and J shed 6 bases, with 15 bases lying between them. The CDR3 extends over 14 amino acids. The CDR3 DNA reads as TGTGCCAGCAGCTCCTATACAGGCCGAGCTGAAGCTTTCTTT. Encoded protein: CASSSYTGRAEAFF.

V is TRBV15 and J is TRBJ2-5; 7 nucleotides align to TRBD2. The CDR3 has 15 amino acids. V shed 0 bases and J 7 bases; nucleotides not matched to a gene: 8. The germline CDR1 and CDR2 sequences are LNHNV and YYDKDF (reference sequence). The chain's CDR3 is CATSREKSGVGTQYF. CDR3 DNA: TGTGCCACCAGCAGAGAGAAGAGCGGGGTAGGGACCCAGTACTTC.

The chain combines TRBV7-9 with TRBJ2-1, with TRBD2 matching 8 bases. The V segment lost 5 bases and the J segment 9 bases; nucleotides outside the gene matches: 6. Germline CDR1 reads SEHNR; CDR2 reads FQNEAQ (reference sequence). The length of the CDR3 is 13 residues. CDR3 nucleotide sequence: TGTGCCAGCAGCACGGGACTAGGGACTGAGCAGTTCTTC. It is translated as CASSTGLGTEQFF. Full variable domain (missing parts from reference TRBV7-9 and TRBJ2-1): DTGVSQNPRHKITKRGQNVTFRCDPISEHNRLYWYRQTLGQGPEFLTYFQNEAQLEKSRLLSDRFSAERPKGSFSTLEIQRTEQGDSAMYLCASSTGLGTEQFFGPGTRLTVL.

DNA of the CDR3: TGTGCCAGCAGCAAACTGACAGGGTGGATAGAGACCCAGTACTTC. This translates into CASSKLTGWIETQYF. V gene TRBV7-9 combines with J gene TRBJ2-5, with TRBD1 matching over 7 bases. V gave up 5 bases and J gave up 4 bases; unmatched junction bases: 10. The CDR3 contains 15 residues. The germline V gene has CDR1 SEHNR and CDR2 FQNEAQ (reference sequence).

This clone occurred a few times. The chain is built from TRBV27 and TRBJ2-7, with D perhaps TRBD2 (7 bases). V was clipped by 6 bases and J by 5 bases, with 17 bases between them. In germline, CDR1 is MNHEY, CDR2 SMNVEV (reference sequence). The CDR3 extends over 14 amino acids. The CDR3 is CASRKGGGYNEQYF. The CDR3, as DNA: TGTGCCAGCAGGAAGGGAGGGGGTTACAACGAGCAGTACTTC.

CDR3 amino acids: CASREDINRLEQYF. Here the CDR3 DNA reads TGTGCCAGCAGAGAGGACATAAACCGTCTCGAGCAGTACTTC. The chain employs TRBV28 and TRBJ2-7; a possible D gene is TRBD1 (5 bases). CDR1 is MDHEN, CDR2 SYDVKM, per germline. V was cut by 6 bases and J by 6 bases, with 18 bases left in between. The CDR3 covers 14 residues. The full variable domain, in which reference TRBV28 and TRBJ2-7 provide the parts outside the CDR3, is DVKVTQSSRYLVKRTGEKVFLECVQDMDHENMFWYRQDPGLGLRLIYFSYDVKMKEKGDIPEGYSVSREKKERFSLILESASTNQTSMYLCASREDINRLEQYFGPGTRLTVT.

This sequence joins TRBV7-2 and TRBJ1-1; 9 bases are shared with TRBD1. This CDR3 is built from 16 residues. V lost 1 base to trimming and J lost 5 bases; unmatched junction nucleotides: 8. CDR1 and CDR2 from the germline V gene are SGHTA and FQGNSA. The CDR3 spells CASSLGRDRALTEAFF. CDR3 coding DNA: TGTGCCAGCAGCTTAGGGCGGGACAGGGCCCTAACTGAAGCTTTCTTT.

This chain uses TRBV4-3 with TRBJ2-2; D might be TRBD2 (6 bases). Per the germline V gene, CDR1 is LGHNA and CDR2 is YSLEER. The V end was cut by 1 base, the J end by 2 bases, with 8 bases between. This CDR3 is 15 amino acids long. CDR3 protein: CASSQAGLNTGELFF. CDR3 bases: TGCGCCAGCAGCCAAGCGGGACTTAACACCGGGGAGCTGTTTTTT.

The V gene is TRBV4-1, the J gene TRBJ1-5, with TRBD1 as a possible D gene (6 bases). Germline values: CDR1 MGHRA, CDR2 YSYEKL. The CDR3 has 19 amino acids. The ends were cut back, 3 bases at V and 0 bases at J, with 21 bases in the middle. CDR3 protein: CASSQSGQLGAYSNQPQHF. In DNA, the CDR3 is TGCGCCAGCAGCCAGTCCGGACAGTTAGGCGCCTATAGCAATCAGCCCCAGCATTTT.

The chain carries TRBV7-2 and TRBJ2-7; the match to TRBD1 covers 9 bases. Trimming removed 5 bases from V and 5 bases from J; junction bases left unmatched: 7. The CDR3 totals 14 residues. Germline V gene sequence: CDR1 SGHTA, CDR2 FQGNSA. This CDR3 reads CASSHDRGRNEQYF. In DNA form, the CDR3 reads TGTGCCAGCAGCCACGACAGGGGGAGGAACGAGCAGTACTTC.